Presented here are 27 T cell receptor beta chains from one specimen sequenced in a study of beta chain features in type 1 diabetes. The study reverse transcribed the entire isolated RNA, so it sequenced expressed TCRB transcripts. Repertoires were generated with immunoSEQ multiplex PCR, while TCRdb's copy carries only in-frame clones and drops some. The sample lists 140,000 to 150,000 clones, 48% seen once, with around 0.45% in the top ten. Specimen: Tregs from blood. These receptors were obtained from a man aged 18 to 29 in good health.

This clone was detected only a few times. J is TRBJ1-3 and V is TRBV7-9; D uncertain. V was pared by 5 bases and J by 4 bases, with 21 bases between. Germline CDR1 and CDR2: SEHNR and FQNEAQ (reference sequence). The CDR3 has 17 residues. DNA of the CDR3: TGTGCCAGCAGCCAACTTTGGGCGCCCGTATCGGGAAACACCATATATTTT. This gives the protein CASSQLWAPVSGNTIYF.

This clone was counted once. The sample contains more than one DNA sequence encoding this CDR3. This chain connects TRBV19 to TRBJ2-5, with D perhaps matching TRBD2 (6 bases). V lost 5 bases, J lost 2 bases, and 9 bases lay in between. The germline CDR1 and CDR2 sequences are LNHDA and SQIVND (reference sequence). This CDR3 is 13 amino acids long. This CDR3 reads CASSGGYQETQYF. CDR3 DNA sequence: TGTGCCAGTAGTGGAGGGTATCAAGAGACCCAGTACTTC.

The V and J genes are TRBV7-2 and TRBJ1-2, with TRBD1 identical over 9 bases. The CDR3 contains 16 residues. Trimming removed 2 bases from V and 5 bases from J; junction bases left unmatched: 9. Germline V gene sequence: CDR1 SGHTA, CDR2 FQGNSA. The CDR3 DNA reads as TGTGCCAGCAGCTTAAGGGGCGGGACAGGGCAGTATGGCTACACCTTC. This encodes CASSLRGGTGQYGYTF.

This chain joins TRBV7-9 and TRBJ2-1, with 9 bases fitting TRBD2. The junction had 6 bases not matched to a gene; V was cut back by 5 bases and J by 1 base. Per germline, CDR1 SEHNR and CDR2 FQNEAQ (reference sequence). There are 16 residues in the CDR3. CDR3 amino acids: CASSTRTSESYNEQFF. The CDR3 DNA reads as TGTGCCAGCAGCACTCGGACTAGCGAGTCCTACAATGAGCAGTTCTTC.

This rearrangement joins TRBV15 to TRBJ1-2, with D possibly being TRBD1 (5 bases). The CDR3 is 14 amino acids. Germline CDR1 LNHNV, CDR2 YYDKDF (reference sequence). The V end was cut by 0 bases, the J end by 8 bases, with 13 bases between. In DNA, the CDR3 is TGTGCCACCAGCAGAGATCGAACAGGATACGGCTACACCTTC. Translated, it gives CATSRDRTGYGYTF.

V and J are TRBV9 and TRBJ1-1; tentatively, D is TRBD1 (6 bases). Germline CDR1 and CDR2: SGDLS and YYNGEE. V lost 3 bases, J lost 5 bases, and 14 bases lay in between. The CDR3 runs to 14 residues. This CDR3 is CASSESRGTTEAFF. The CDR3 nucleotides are TGTGCCAGCAGCGAGTCGAGGGGGACGACTGAAGCTTTCTTT.

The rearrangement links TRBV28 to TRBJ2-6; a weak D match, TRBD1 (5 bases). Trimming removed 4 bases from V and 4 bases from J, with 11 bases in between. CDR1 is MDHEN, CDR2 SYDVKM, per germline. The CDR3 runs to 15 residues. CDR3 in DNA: TGTGCCAGCAGTTACCATCGGACAGGGGCCAACGTCCTGACTTTC. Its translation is CASSYHRTGANVLTF.

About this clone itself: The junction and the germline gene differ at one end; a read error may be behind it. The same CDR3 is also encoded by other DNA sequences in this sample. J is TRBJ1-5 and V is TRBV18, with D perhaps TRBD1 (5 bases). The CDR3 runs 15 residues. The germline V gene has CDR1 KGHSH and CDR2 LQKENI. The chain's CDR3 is CASSPAGVGAQPQHF. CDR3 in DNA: TGTGCTAGCTCACCGGCGGGGGTCGGAGCACAGCCCCAGCATTTT. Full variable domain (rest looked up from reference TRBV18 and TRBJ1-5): NAGVMQNPRHLVRRRGQEARLRCSPMKGHSHVYWYRQLPEEGLKFMVYLQKENIIDESGMPKERFSAEFPKEGPSILRIQQVVRGDSAAYFCASSPAGVGAQPQHFGDGTRLSIL.

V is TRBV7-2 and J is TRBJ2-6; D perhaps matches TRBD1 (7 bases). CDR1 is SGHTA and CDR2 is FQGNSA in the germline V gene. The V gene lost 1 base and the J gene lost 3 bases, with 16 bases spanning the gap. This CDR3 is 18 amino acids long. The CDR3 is CASSLERRGARGANVLTF. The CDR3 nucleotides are TGTGCCAGCAGCTTAGAACGCAGGGGGGCACGTGGGGCCAACGTCCTGACTTTC.

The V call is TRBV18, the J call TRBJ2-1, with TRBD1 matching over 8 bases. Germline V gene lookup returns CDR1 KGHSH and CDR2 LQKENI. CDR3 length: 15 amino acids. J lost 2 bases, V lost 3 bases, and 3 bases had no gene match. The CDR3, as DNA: TGTGCCAGCTCACCCACGGGACAGGCCTACAATGAGCAGTTCTTC. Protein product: CASSPTGQAYNEQFF.

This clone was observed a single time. The CDR3, as DNA: TGTGCCAGCAGCCAAACCGACAGGAGCCGCTACGAGCAGTACTTC. Translating it yields CASSQTDRSRYEQYF. J is TRBJ2-7 and V is TRBV14; possible D gene TRBD1, 6 bases. This CDR3 region has 15 residues. The germline V gene encodes CDR1 SGHDN and CDR2 FVKESK. V lost 2 bases and J lost 3, with 14 bases in between.

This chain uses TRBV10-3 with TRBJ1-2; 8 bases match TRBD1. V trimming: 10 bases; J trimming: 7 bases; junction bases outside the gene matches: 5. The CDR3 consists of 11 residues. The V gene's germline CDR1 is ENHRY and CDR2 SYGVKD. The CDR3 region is CATQGAGGYTF. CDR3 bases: TGTGCCACCCAGGGGGCGGGTGGCTACACCTTC.

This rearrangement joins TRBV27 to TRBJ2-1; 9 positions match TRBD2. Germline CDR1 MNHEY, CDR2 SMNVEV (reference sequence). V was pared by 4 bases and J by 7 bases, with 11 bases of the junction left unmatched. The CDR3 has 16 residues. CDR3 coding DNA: TGTGCCAGCAGTTATCATCGGCTAGCGGGGACTAATGAGCAGTTCTTC. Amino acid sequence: CASSYHRLAGTNEQFF.

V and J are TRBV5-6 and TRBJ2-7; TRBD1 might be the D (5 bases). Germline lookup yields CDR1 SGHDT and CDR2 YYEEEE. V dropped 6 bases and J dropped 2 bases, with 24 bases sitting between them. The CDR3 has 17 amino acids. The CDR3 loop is CASTDRPGHGYPYEQYF. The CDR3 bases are TGTGCCAGCACTGACAGACCAGGCCACGGATACCCCTACGAGCAGTACTTC.

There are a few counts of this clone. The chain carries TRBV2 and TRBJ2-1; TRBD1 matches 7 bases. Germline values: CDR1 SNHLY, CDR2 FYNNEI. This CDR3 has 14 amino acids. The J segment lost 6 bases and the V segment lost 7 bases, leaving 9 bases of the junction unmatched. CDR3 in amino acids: CASTLDRTGNEQFF. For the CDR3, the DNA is TGTGCCAGCACCCTGGACAGGACGGGCAATGAGCAGTTCTTC.

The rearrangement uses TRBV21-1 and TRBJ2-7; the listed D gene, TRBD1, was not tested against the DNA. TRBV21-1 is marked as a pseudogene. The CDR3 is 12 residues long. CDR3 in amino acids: CASGHAIYEQYF. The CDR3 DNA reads TGTGCCAGCGGGCACGCGATTTACGAGCAGTACTTC.

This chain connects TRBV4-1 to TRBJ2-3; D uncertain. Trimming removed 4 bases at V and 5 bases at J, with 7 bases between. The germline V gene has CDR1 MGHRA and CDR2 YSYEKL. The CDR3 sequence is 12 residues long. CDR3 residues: CASSPHQDTQYF. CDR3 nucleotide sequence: TGCGCCAGCAGCCCCCATCAAGATACGCAGTATTTT.

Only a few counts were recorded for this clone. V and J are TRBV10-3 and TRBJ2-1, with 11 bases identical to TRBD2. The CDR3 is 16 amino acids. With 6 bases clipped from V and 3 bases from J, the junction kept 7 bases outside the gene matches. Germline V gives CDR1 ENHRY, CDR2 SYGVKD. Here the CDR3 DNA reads TGTGCCATCAGGACTAGCGGGGATGGCTACTACAATGAGCAGTTCTTC. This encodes CAIRTSGDGYYNEQFF.

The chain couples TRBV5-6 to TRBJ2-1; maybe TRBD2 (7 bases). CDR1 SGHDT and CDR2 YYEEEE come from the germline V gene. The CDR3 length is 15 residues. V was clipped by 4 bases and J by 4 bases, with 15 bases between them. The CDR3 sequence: CASSLGGEWYNEQFF. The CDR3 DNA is TGTGCCAGCAGCCTAGGGGGGGAGTGGTACAATGAGCAGTTCTTC.

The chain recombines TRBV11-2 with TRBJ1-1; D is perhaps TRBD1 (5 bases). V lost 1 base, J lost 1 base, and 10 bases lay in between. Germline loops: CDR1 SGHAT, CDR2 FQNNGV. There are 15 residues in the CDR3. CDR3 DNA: TGTGCCAGCAGCTTAGTCGGGGGGACGAACACTGAAGCTTTCTTT. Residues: CASSLVGGTNTEAFF.

CDR3 DNA sequence: TGTGCCAGCAGGAACACAGGGGGAGGACCTGAAGCTTTCTTT. Amino acid sequence: CASRNTGGGPEAFF. This rearrangement joins TRBV6-6 to TRBJ1-1; 8 nucleotides line up with TRBD1. Per germline, CDR1 MNHNY and CDR2 SVGAGI (reference sequence). The CDR3 loop spans 14 amino acids. The V gene end was trimmed by 6 bases and the J gene end by 6 bases; junction bases not matched to a gene: 9.

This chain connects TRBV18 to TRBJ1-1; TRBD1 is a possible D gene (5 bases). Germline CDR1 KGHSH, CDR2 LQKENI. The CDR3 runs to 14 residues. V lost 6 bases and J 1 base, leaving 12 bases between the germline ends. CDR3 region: CASSGGLTNTEAFF. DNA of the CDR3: TGTGCCAGCTCGGGGGGACTTACGAACACTGAAGCTTTCTTT.

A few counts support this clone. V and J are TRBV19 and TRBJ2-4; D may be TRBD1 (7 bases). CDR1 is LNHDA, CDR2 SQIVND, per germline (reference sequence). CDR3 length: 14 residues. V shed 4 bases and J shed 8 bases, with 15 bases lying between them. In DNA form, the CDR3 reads TGTGCCAGTAGTAACAGGGGAGGTAGAGACATTCAGTACTTC. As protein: CASSNRGGRDIQYF.

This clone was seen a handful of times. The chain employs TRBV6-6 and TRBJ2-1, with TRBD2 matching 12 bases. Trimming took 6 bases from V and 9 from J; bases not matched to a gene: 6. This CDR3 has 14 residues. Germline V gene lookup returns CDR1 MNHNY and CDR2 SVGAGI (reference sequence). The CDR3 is CASRRTSGTLEQFF. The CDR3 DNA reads TGTGCCAGCAGACGGACTAGCGGGACACTTGAGCAGTTCTTC.

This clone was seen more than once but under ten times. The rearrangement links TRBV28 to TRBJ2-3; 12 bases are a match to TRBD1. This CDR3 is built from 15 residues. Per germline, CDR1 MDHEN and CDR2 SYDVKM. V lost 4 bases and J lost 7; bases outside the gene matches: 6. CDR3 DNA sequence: TGTGCCAGCAGTTCACCGGGACAGGGGGCGAATACGCAGTATTTT. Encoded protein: CASSSPGQGANTQYF.

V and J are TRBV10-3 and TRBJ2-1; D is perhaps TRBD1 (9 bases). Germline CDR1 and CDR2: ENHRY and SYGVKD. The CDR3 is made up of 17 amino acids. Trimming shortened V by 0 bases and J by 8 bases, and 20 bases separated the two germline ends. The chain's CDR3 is CAISESIAGQGTDEQFF. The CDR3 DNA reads TGTGCCATCAGTGAGTCGATAGCGGGACAGGGTACCGATGAGCAGTTCTTC.

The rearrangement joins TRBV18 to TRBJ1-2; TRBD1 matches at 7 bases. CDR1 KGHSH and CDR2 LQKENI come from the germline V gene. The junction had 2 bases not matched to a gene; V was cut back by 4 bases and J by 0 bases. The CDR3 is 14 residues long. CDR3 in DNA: TGTGCCAGCTCACAGGGACAGTCTAACTATGGCTACACCTTC. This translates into CASSQGQSNYGYTF.